This entry features one T cell receptor beta chain sequence. What it binds is not known. This sample stems from a study of monozygotic twins with inflammatory bowel disease. Overall study findings and caveats: Healthy co-twins, by inverse Simpson, had higher TCRbeta diversity than their siblings with IBD.

Each of TCRalpha and TCRbeta cDNA went through two nested PCRs, lasting 16 and 9 cycles. TCRdb reprocessed the 5' RACE reads and keeps a single row for each CDR3 protein, giving no DNA. The listing contains about 300,000 distinct CDR3 sequences. Staff drew a roughly 2.5 ml blood sample from each donor. The sequencing input was blood. The sequence came from a human donor with ulcerative colitis or Crohn's disease, or a healthy co-twin of an affected twin (not recorded which).

The CDR3 is CASSFPQRISYEQYF. The chain recombines TRBV5-6 with TRBJ2-7; no DNA is available, so the TRBD1 call from TCRdb remains unchecked. This CDR3 contains 15 residues. Germline CDR1 is SGHDT and CDR2 is YYEEEE.